This is a list of T cell receptor beta chains from one sample in a study of blood T cell repertoires in COVID-19. Sequencing used immunoSEQ multiplex PCR; TCRdb keeps in-frame clones, though not all of them. The data contain roughly 260,000 clones, roughly nine tenths of them seen just once; the ten biggest clones take up under 3%. The sequenced sample was PBMCs or T cells enriched from blood (not recorded which). Receptors originate from a woman aged 18-35 years who had recovered from COVID-19. Both conserved end residues are part of each CDR3. D genes are given only for firm matches. Rows may omit the clone size; those that give it use once, few, many or a size class.

>TRBV29-1|NA|TRBJ2-1|once
TGCAGCGTTAAACCTACCATACTAGCCCATGAGCAGTTCTTC
CSVKPTILAHEQFF
>TRBV18|NA|TRBJ1-4|NA
TGTGCCAGCTCACCAACAGGGTCTAATGAAAAACTGTTTTTT
CASSPTGSNEKLFF
>TRBV7-8|TRBD1|TRBJ2-7|once
TGTGCCAGCAGCTCCCGGGACAGAGCCTACGAGCAGTACTTC
CASSSRDRAYEQYF
>TRBV28|NA|TRBJ2-7|NA
TGTGCCAGCAGCCAACTCCTGATCGAGCAGTACTTC
CASSQLLIEQYF
>TRBV10-2|NA|TRBJ2-7|NA
TGCGCCAGCAGTGAAACCAGGGTTTCTTACGAGCAGTACTTC
CASSETRVSYEQYF
>TRBV11-3|TRBD1|TRBJ2-1|NA
TGTGCCAGCAGCTTAGTAGGTTATCCAGGGGGCTCCAATGAGCAGTTCTTC
CASSLVGYPGGSNEQFF
>TRBV7-2|NA|TRBJ2-3|NA
TGTGCCAGCAGCTCATCTTCTAGCGACTGGTCTGATACGCAGTATTTT
CASSSSSSDWSDTQYF
>TRBV13|NA|TRBJ2-3|NA
TGTGCCAGCAGTTTAACGGTCGGGAGTAGCACAGATACGCAGTATTTT
CASSLTVGSSTDTQYF
>TRBV5-4|TRBD1|TRBJ2-5|NA
TGTGCCAGCGGACAGGGGGCAACCCGAAAGAACCAAGAGACCCAGTACTTC
CASGQGATRKNQETQYF
>TRBV3-1/TRBV3-2|NA|TRBJ1-1|NA
TGTGCCAGCAGCAAGTATCGAATTGGCCCTTCAAACCCGCATACTGAAGCTTTCTTT
CASSKYRIGPSNPHTEAFF
>TRBV7-6|TRBD1|TRBJ2-2|NA
TGTGCCAGCAGCTTAGAACAGGGGGCGAGGACCGGGGAGCTGTTTTTT
CASSLEQGARTGELFF
>TRBV13|NA|TRBJ2-3|NA
TGTGCCAGCAGCTTACGTCTCAGCACAGATACGCAGTATTTT
CASSLRLSTDTQYF
>TRBV6-2/TRBV6-3|NA|TRBJ1-1|NA
TGTGCCAGCAGCCAGCAAGTGAACACTGAAGCTTTCTTT
CASSQQVNTEAFF
>TRBV6-2/TRBV6-3|NA|TRBJ2-1|NA
TGTGCCAGCAGTTACCCCCGACAGCCACCATCTTACAATGAGCAGTTCTTC
CASSYPRQPPSYNEQFF
>TRBV3-1/TRBV3-2|NA|TRBJ2-7|NA
TGTGCCAGCAGCCAAGATGACCAGGACGAGCAGTACTTC
CASSQDDQDEQYF
>TRBV5-1|NA|TRBJ1-1|NA
TGCGCCAGCAGCTTGCAGGGCGGGGGGACCACTGAAGCTTTCTTT
CASSLQGGGTTEAFF
>TRBV2|TRBD1|TRBJ1-2|NA
TGTGCCAGCAGGCTTCGGACAGGGGACTATGGCTACACCTTC
CASRLRTGDYGYTF
>TRBV6-5|NA|TRBJ1-1|NA
TGTGCCAGCAGTTACTATAGAGACACTGAAGCTTTCTTT
CASSYYRDTEAFF
>TRBV7-2|NA|TRBJ2-7|NA
TGTGCCAGCAGCCCGGGGACTGCAGCCTACGAGCAGTACTTC
CASSPGTAAYEQYF
>TRBV5-1|TRBD2|TRBJ2-2|NA
TGCGCCAGCAAAAGGTCTAGCGGGGGATCGAACACCGGGGAGCTGTTTTTT
CASKRSSGGSNTGELFF
>TRBV5-4|NA|TRBJ1-1|NA
TGTGCCAGCAGCTTGGAGAGGGACACTGAAGCTTTCTTT
CASSLERDTEAFF
>TRBV5-6|NA|TRBJ1-2|NA
TGTGCCAGCAGCTTGAAAGACAGCCGAAGCTATGGCTACACCTTC
CASSLKDSRSYGYTF
>TRBV11-2|TRBD1|TRBJ1-3|NA
TGTGCCAGCAGCTCCTGGACAGGGGGTAATGGAAACACCATATATTTT
CASSSWTGGNGNTIYF
>TRBV5-1|NA|TRBJ2-2|NA
TGCGCCAGCAGCCCCGGACAGACTAACACCGGGGAGCTGTTTTTT
CASSPGQTNTGELFF
>TRBV29-1|NA|TRBJ2-5|NA
TGCAGCCATAGCTACCAAGAGACCCAGTACTTC
CSHSYQETQYF
>TRBV2|TRBD1|TRBJ1-2|NA
TGTGCCAGCAGACAACCGAGGGGGCCCTGGACCTTC
CASRQPRGPWTF
>TRBV9|TRBD1|TRBJ1-2|once
TGTGCCAGCAGCGTAGAGGGGACAGCTGGGGGCTACACCTTC
CASSVEGTAGGYTF
>TRBV3-1/TRBV3-2|NA|TRBJ1-2|NA
TGTGCCAGCAGCCAAGAGGACAGACTGGGCTACACCTTC
CASSQEDRLGYTF
>TRBV9|TRBD2|TRBJ2-3|once
TGTGCCAGCTCAAAGAAACTAGCGGGGCCTAGCACAGATACGCAGTATTTT
CASSKKLAGPSTDTQYF
>TRBV7-6|TRBD1|TRBJ1-1|NA
TGTGCCAGCAGCCCGGGACAGGGGCTGAACACTGAAGCTTTCTTT
CASSPGQGLNTEAFF
>TRBV6-2/TRBV6-3|TRBD1|TRBJ2-2|NA
TGTGCCAGCAGTTATACGAGGACAGGGCTAAACACCGGGGAGCTGTTTTTT
CASSYTRTGLNTGELFF
>TRBV19|TRBD1|TRBJ2-5|NA
TGTGCCAGTACCACCCCGGACAGGCAGTACCAAGAGACCCAGTACTTC
CASTTPDRQYQETQYF
>TRBV28|NA|TRBJ1-2|NA
TGTGCCAGCAGGCTCCTTGCGGATGGCTACACCTTC
CASRLLADGYTF
>TRBV7-8|TRBD1|TRBJ1-1|NA
TGTGCCAGCAGCAGGGGGACAGGGGGTGGCACTGAAGCTTTCTTT
CASSRGTGGGTEAFF
>TRBV5-6|TRBD1|TRBJ2-7|NA
TGTGCCAGCAGCTTGTGGCCAGGGGGCTCCTACGAGCAGTACTTC
CASSLWPGGSYEQYF
>TRBV9|TRBD1|TRBJ1-5|once
TGTGCCACCACGTACAGGGGGCGCCGGAATAGCAATCAGCCCCAGCATTTT
CATTYRGRRNSNQPQHF
>TRBV9|TRBD2|TRBJ2-3|NA
TGTGCCAGCAGCGTATCCCCCCCCGCGGGAGGTGCCACAGATACGCAGTATTTT
CASSVSPPAGGATDTQYF
>TRBV10-1|NA|TRBJ1-1|once
TGCGCCAGCAGATCCCAGATGGGCAGGGCTCGACGCACTGAAGCTTTCTTT
CASRSQMGRARRTEAFF
>TRBV6-5|NA|TRBJ2-1|few
TGTGCCAGCAGTTACTCGGAGGGTTCACGGCAGTTCTTC
CASSYSEGSRQFF
>TRBV27|TRBD2|TRBJ2-7|NA
TGTGCCAGCAGTTTAACAGGACTAGCGTTCGAGCAGTACTTC
CASSLTGLAFEQYF
>TRBV19|NA|TRBJ1-2|NA
TGTGCCAGTAGTCTTCAAGACAGGAACCCCTATGGCTACACCTTC
CASSLQDRNPYGYTF
>TRBV28|TRBD1|TRBJ1-6|NA
TGTGCCAGCACCATACCAAGGGGGCCTAATTCACCCCTCCACTTT
CASTIPRGPNSPLHF
>TRBV9|TRBD2|TRBJ2-7|many
TGTGCCAGCAGCGCCGGGACTAGCGGGGGATTACCCTACGAGCAGTACTTC
CASSAGTSGGLPYEQYF
>TRBV4-3|NA|TRBJ2-7|NA
TGCGCCAGCAGCCAAGATCGAACTCCAACGTACGAGCAGTACTTC
CASSQDRTPTYEQYF
>TRBV5-1|NA|TRBJ2-5|NA
TGCGCCAGCAGCTTGGCCTATGAGGGATCCCAAGAGACCCAGTACTTC
CASSLAYEGSQETQYF